These T cell receptor beta chains were read from a single sample in a study of shared clonotypes between healthy human individuals. Sequenced by immunoSEQ multiplex PCR; TCRdb stores in-frame clones only, minus some. The sample has about 2.1 million clones, 93% seen once; the top ten hold 1.5% to 2%. Specimen: naive CD8+ T cells from PBMCs. The receptors derive from a young man in good health. Some clones in this sample may be carry-over from other donors' samples. Both conserved end residues are part of each CDR3. A D gene is named only where the DNA matches it firmly. A row's size may be missing; if present it is once, few, many or a size class.

d_call,v_call,clone_size,j_call,cdr3_nt,cdr3_aa
-,TRBV30,-,TRBJ2-1,TGTGCCTGGAGAAGAGGCCCTCCAGGTGGTGAGCAGTTCTTC,CAWRRGPPGGEQFF
-,TRBV6-5,-,TRBJ2-5,TGTGCCAGCACAGGAGATGCAGAGACCCAGTACTTC,CASTGDAETQYF
TRBD2,TRBV4-1,once,TRBJ2-3,TGCGCCAGCAGCTCCTCCGGGACTAGCGGCCTCGATACGCAGTATTTT,CASSSSGTSGLDTQYF
-,TRBV5-4,-,TRBJ1-1,TGTGCCAGCAGCTTGGAGAGTAATGAAGCTTTCTTT,CASSLESNEAFF
-,TRBV7-6,-,TRBJ1-1,TGTGCCAGCAGCTACACCTCAGTGAACACTGAAGCTTTCTTT,CASSYTSVNTEAFF
TRBD1,TRBV6-1,-,TRBJ1-2,TGTGCCAGCCGACAGGGAGTTACTAACTATGGCTACACCTTC,CASRQGVTNYGYTF
-,TRBV7-9,-,TRBJ2-5,TGTGCCAGCAGCTTAACCCAGTTAGAAGAGACCCAGTACTTC,CASSLTQLEETQYF
TRBD1,TRBV7-8,few,TRBJ1-1,TGTGCCAGCTTACTGGACAGGCGATCAATGAACACTGAAGCTTTCTTT,CASLLDRRSMNTEAFF
-,TRBV27,-,TRBJ2-7,TGTGCCAGCAGTTGGGGGTCCTCTTACGAGCAGTACTTC,CASSWGSSYEQYF
-,TRBV9,once,TRBJ1-1,TGTGCCAGCAGCGAAGTCGGACAGATGAACACTGAAGCTTTCTTT,CASSEVGQMNTEAFF
-,TRBV27,-,TRBJ2-1,TGTGCCAGCAGTTTATACCGGAGCTCCTACAATGAGCAGTTCTTC,CASSLYRSSYNEQFF
-,TRBV4-3,once,TRBJ1-2,TGCGCCAGCAGCCAGTGGACGGACCCCTATGGCTACACCTTC,CASSQWTDPYGYTF
-,TRBV9,-,TRBJ1-2,TGTGCCAGCAGCGGGCCGGTCGGGGGCGGCTATGGCTACACCTTC,CASSGPVGGGYGYTF
-,TRBV4-3,-,TRBJ2-1,TGCGCCAGCAGCCAAGATTTTTTGATAAGGCTAGCAGATGAGCAGTTCTTC,CASSQDFLIRLADEQFF
TRBD2,TRBV6-5,-,TRBJ2-3,TGTGCCAGCAGAGCGGGGAGGGTCCCAGATACGCAGTATTTT,CASRAGRVPDTQYF
-,TRBV7-6,-,TRBJ2-7,TGTGCCAGCAGCTTAGAGGGCCGGACCAGCTCCTACGAGCAGTACTTC,CASSLEGRTSSYEQYF
-,TRBV21-1,-,TRBJ2-4,TGTGCCAGCAGCCTCCTACGGGACAGGGTATCCAAAAACATTCAGTACTTC,CASSLLRDRVSKNIQYF
-,TRBV6-4,once,TRBJ2-5,TGTGCCAGCGGAGTGCCAACGAGAGAGACCCAGTACTTC,CASGVPTRETQYF
-,TRBV7-3,-,TRBJ1-1,TGTGCCAGCAGCCTCGAAGGGAACACTGAAGCTTTCTTT,CASSLEGNTEAFF
-,TRBV28,-,TRBJ1-2,TGTGCCAGCAGGGGGAAAAGGGGCACCATGGACTATGGCTACACCTTC,CASRGKRGTMDYGYTF
-,TRBV6-5,-,TRBJ2-1,TGTGCCAGCAGTTACCAACCTTACAATGAGCAGTTCTTC,CASSYQPYNEQFF
TRBD2,TRBV10-1,few,TRBJ2-2,TGCGCCAGCAGTGAACAGCGGGGCACCGGGGAGCTGTTTTTT,CASSEQRGTGELFF
-,TRBV9,few,TRBJ1-1,TGTGCCAGCAGCCCCCCCAGTCGCAGGGAAGCTTTCTTT,CASSPPSRREAFF
-,TRBV5-1,-,TRBJ1-1,TGCGCCAGCAGCTTGGAGGCCACTACGGGGAACACTGAAGCTTTCTTT,CASSLEATTGNTEAFF
-,TRBV4-1,-,TRBJ1-2,TGCGCCAGCAGCTTCAGCGGGGGGGGCTACACCTTC,CASSFSGGGYTF
-,TRBV25-1,-,TRBJ2-3,TGTGCCAGCCTGGCGGCAGGGGGCACAGATACGCAGTATTTT,CASLAAGGTDTQYF
-,TRBV7-9,-,TRBJ2-1,TGTGCCAGCAGCTTATTTTGGGAGCAGTTCTTC,CASSLFWEQFF
TRBD1,TRBV27,-,TRBJ2-1,TGTGCCAGCAGTTTAGATCCAGGGGGCGCGAACAATGAGCAGTTCTTC,CASSLDPGGANNEQFF
-,TRBV9,-,TRBJ2-3,TGTGCCAGCAGCGTATTCTCTAGCACAGATACGCAGTATTTT,CASSVFSSTDTQYF
-,TRBV27,-,TRBJ2-1,TGTGCCAGCAGTTTCCGAGGAGGGGATGAGCAGTTCTTC,CASSFRGGDEQFF
-,TRBV27,-,TRBJ2-7,TGTGCCAGCAGTTTATCCCCTAGCTCCTACGAGCAGTACTTC,CASSLSPSSYEQYF
TRBD1,TRBV6-4,-,TRBJ2-3,TGTGCCAGCAGTGAGGACAGGGGGATGGATACGCAGTATTTT,CASSEDRGMDTQYF
-,TRBV11-3,once,TRBJ2-1,TGTGCCAGCAGCTCCAGATCACGCGGGCGGGAAGACAATGAGCAGTTCTTC,CASSSRSRGREDNEQFF
-,TRBV11-2,-,TRBJ2-7,TGTGCCAGCAGCTTAGATGGGGGACTGTCCTTCGAGCAGTACTTC,CASSLDGGLSFEQYF
-,TRBV27,-,TRBJ1-5,TGTGCCAGCAGTTTATCGGAAGGGCAGCCCCAGCATTTT,CASSLSEGQPQHF
TRBD1,TRBV6-5,-,TRBJ1-1,TGTGCCAGCAGCTGGACAGGGAGCACTGAAGCTTTCTTT,CASSWTGSTEAFF
TRBD1,TRBV19,-,TRBJ1-1,TGTGCCACAGGACAGGGGGCTTTTGATGACACTGAAGCTTTCTTT,CATGQGAFDDTEAFF
TRBD2,TRBV27,-,TRBJ2-7,TGTGCCAGCTTACCGGGACTAGCGGTCCCCTTAGACGAGCAGTACTTC,CASLPGLAVPLDEQYF
-,TRBV11-2,-,TRBJ2-7,TGTGCCAGCAGCGGCAGACTCTTACTCTTACCCTACGAGCAGTACTTC,CASSGRLLLLPYEQYF
-,TRBV7-9,-,TRBJ2-1,TGTGCCAGCAGGTCATTGGTTAGGGAGCAGTTCTTC,CASRSLVREQFF
TRBD1,TRBV9,-,TRBJ2-7,TGTGCCAGCAACCAACAGGGGAGCTCCTACGAGCAGTACTTC,CASNQQGSSYEQYF
-,TRBV11-2,-,TRBJ2-6,TGTGCCAGCAGCTTAGGGCCAGGCTCTGGGGCCAACGTCCTGACTTTC,CASSLGPGSGANVLTF
-,TRBV9,-,TRBJ2-7,TGTGCCAGCAGCGTAGGGTCAGCCCACGAGCAGTACTTC,CASSVGSAHEQYF
-,TRBV19,-,TRBJ2-1,TGTGCCAGTAGTATCGAAGGCGGAGACTACAATGAGCAGTTCTTC,CASSIEGGDYNEQFF
TRBD2,TRBV30,-,TRBJ2-7,TGTGCCTGGAGTGTACTAGCGGCCTCCTACGAGCAGTACTTC,CAWSVLAASYEQYF
TRBD2,TRBV9,-,TRBJ2-3,TGTGCCAGCAGCGTAGTCCCCGGGAGGGCAGATACGCAGTATTTT,CASSVVPGRADTQYF
-,TRBV7-9,-,TRBJ1-2,TGTGCCAGCAGCTTGGCCGCGCGTCATTATGGCTACACCTTC,CASSLAARHYGYTF
-,TRBV10-3,-,TRBJ2-1,TGTGCCATCAGTGAGTCTACGAATGAGCAGTTCTTC,CAISESTNEQFF
-,TRBV27,-,TRBJ2-7,TGTGCCAGCAGTTTATCGATACTTCTTTCCCACGAGCAGTACTTC,CASSLSILLSHEQYF
-,TRBV4-2,-,TRBJ1-1,TGTGCCAGCAGCCAGCGCGCGTCACCATTGGACACCGTCTTT,CASSQRASPLDTVF
TRBD1,TRBV7-9,-,TRBJ2-3,TGTGCCAGCAGCGTTCCGGGACAGGGTGGCACAGATACGCAGTATTTT,CASSVPGQGGTDTQYF
TRBD1,TRBV6-1,few,TRBJ1-5,TGTGCCAGCAGGGGGGACAGTAGCAATCAGCCCCAGCATTTT,CASRGDSSNQPQHF
-,TRBV28,-,TRBJ1-5,TGTGCCAGCAGTTTCCGGCAGGGACAGCCCCAGCATTTT,CASSFRQGQPQHF
-,TRBV10-3,-,TRBJ1-5,TGTGCCATCAGTGAGGGGGTTGGGGGTCAGCCCCAGCATTTT,CAISEGVGGQPQHF
-,TRBV16,once,TRBJ2-7,TGTGCCAGCAGCCCCGCTGGCATATACGAGCAGTACTTC,CASSPAGIYEQYF
-,TRBV13,-,TRBJ1-2,TGTGCCATCCAAATTTACGAGCAGGGTGGCTACACCTTC,CAIQIYEQGGYTF
-,TRBV19,-,TRBJ2-7,TGTGCCAGTAGCTCAGGCCTCGAGCAGTACTTC,CASSSGLEQYF
TRBD2,TRBV27,-,TRBJ2-2,TGTGCCAGCAGTACACGACAGGGAGTGTATGATAGACTAGCGGGAGGAGGGAACACCGGGGAGCTGTTTTTT,CASSTRQGVYDRLAGGGNTGELFF
TRBD2,TRBV19,-,TRBJ2-1,TGTGCCAGTAGTCACGGGGGGGTCTACAATGAGCAGTTCTTC,CASSHGGVYNEQFF